Only one count was recorded for the clone carrying this TCR beta chain. Antigen specificity is unknown. Making use of molecular barcodes, quantitative 5'-RACE generated TCR beta libraries. TCRdb reprocessed the 5' RACE reads with MiXCR, giving one entry per CDR3 protein. Counted here are around 390,000 distinct CDR3 sequences, approximately 20% occurring once; the ten biggest clones make up roughly 16%. The record originates from a study of CD8 T cells in ankylosing spondylitis. Regarding the study as a whole: Seemingly distinctive of ankylosing spondylitis blood was a TCR beta motif formed by eight highly homologous variants. Matched ankylosing spondylitis synovial fluid reportedly contained a significantly enriched population of disease-linked clones. As for the disease-linked clones, they showed a CD8+ phenotype and occurred at relatively low frequencies in peripheral blood. There were earlier reports of some motif variants in reactive arthritis synovial fluid and blood.

Sequenced: blood, either unsorted or a sorted T cell fraction (not recorded which). This receptor was obtained from a male donor with ankylosing spondylitis.

CDR3 in DNA: TGCGCCAGCAGCTTGGAGGCGGGAGAACTCTATGGCTACACCTTC. This codes for CASSLEAGELYGYTF. The gene calls are TRBV5-1 and TRBJ1-2; D is ambiguous. The germline V gene has CDR1 SGHRS and CDR2 YFSETQ. The CDR3 length is 15 residues. V was trimmed by 0 bases and J by 4 bases, leaving 13 bases between them.